This TCR beta chain is from a study of blood T cell repertoires in COVID-19 (dated by TCRdb to 2020 to 2022). For the study in its entirety: Samples from collaborators originated in the United States, Italy and Spain and spanned both the acute and convalescent phases of COVID-19. Where available, HLA class I and class II types were taken from metadata supplied by the sample provider and were not determined by assay-based typing. The prospective study material was composed of cDNA or gDNA derived from T cells, B-cell-depleted T cells, or PBMCs. The samples were drawn from two sources: the first 160 participants of the ongoing ImmuneRACE study, and approximately 1,300 subjects contributed by 6 global collaborators. The dataset comprised deeply sampled blood TCRbeta repertoires from subjects exposed to, actively infected with, or recovered from COVID-19. The repertoires were released in a freely available public database meant as a resource for research on the immune response to SARS-CoV-2. The sample metadata nearly always contained a de-identified subject ID, COVID-19 status, age in years and sex.

Beyond this particular receptor, the publication reports: The amount of clinical and demographic metadata varied by source and participant and was provided uncurated.

A remark on this clone: Its specific antigen is unknown. Per-base quality was not reported, and no clone a single base away is much larger than it.

The immunoSEQ Assay, a bias-controlled multiplex PCR, was used to amplify TCRbeta CDR3 regions from genomic DNA. Under the source paper's analysis protocol: The number of nucleated cells in each sample was estimated by amplification of reference gene primers within the assay. Sequence reads were collapsed and filtered to measure the absolute abundance of every unique TCRbeta CDR3 rearrangement. For each sample, productive Simpson clonality was calculated by taking the square root of Simpson's diversity index across productive rearrangements. In TCRdb, the immuneACCESS table is reduced to in-frame sequences with V and J assigned. These tables do not hold every clone; where another copy was compared, an unresolved V gene accounts for under half, and the others remain unexplained. D and trimming were read from the DNA, whereas the V and J calls and clone size are those reported in that table. Across this sample there are about 250,000 clones, with roughly nine tenths seen only once. Approximately 0.94% of the sample goes to the ten largest clones.

Samples from volunteer blood donors who had recovered from COVID-19 were contributed by a second Seattle source. Collaborating institutions collected whole blood in K2EDTA tubes following their own protocols. For TCRbeta analysis, collaborators shipped samples in one of three forms: frozen whole blood, isolated PBMCs, or DNA extracted from either of those sample types. Between the V and J ends, shortened by 0 bases and 2 bases respectively, the junction contains 13 bases. CDR1 and CDR2, per the germline V gene (reference sequence), are GTSNPN and SVGIG. Measured from the cysteine to the phenylalanine, the CDR3 is 16 residues long. Solely the CDR3 DNA is kept, with 48 bases framed from the first base.

The receptor's source is a woman in her forties who had recovered from COVID-19. Sequencing input: peripheral blood. The V gene is TRBV30 and the J gene is TRBJ2-2, and TRBD2 may be the D gene, going by 5 matching bases. The sequenced DNA: TGTGCCTGGAGTGTATATAGGACTTCTAACACCGGGGAGCTGTTTTTT. This sequence encodes CAWSVYRTSNTGELFF.